This TCR beta chain was sequenced for a study of blood T cell repertoires in COVID-19. About the research overall: In each case, the material was cDNA or gDNA derived from T cells, B-cell-depleted T cells, or PBMCs.

Profiling relied on immunoSEQ multiplex PCR, and the TCRdb table lists in-frame clones only, not all of them. The table lists hundreds of thousands of clones, under 95% of them singletons. J was trimmed by 3 bases and V by 2 bases; bases with no gene match: 6. The CDR3 length is 15 residues. The V gene's germline CDR1 is SGHRS and CDR2 YFSETQ. This receptor was taken from a woman younger than 30 who had recovered from COVID-19. The sample comprised peripheral blood. The chain combines TRBV5-1 with TRBJ2-5; 8 bases map to TRBD2. CDR3 nucleotide sequence: TGCGCCAGCAGCTTAATGACTAGCGCTGAAGAGACCCAGTACTTC. The encoded protein is CASSLMTSAEETQYF.